The present TCR beta chain was sequenced within a study of patients and donors after allogeneic stem cell transplantation. Each CDR3 protein gets one entry after TCRdb re-called the RT-PCR reads with MiXCR. The sample holds about a million distinct CDR3 sequences, 18% seen once. CDR1 and CDR2 (germline): LNHDA, SQIVND (reference sequence). This CDR3 is 18 amino acids long. V lost 1 base, J lost 2 bases, and 7 bases stayed unmatched. This sequence joins TRBV19 and TRBJ1-5; TRBD1 aligns across 11 bases. The clonotype originates from a human donor who was either an allogeneic HSCT recipient or a stem cell or donor lymphocyte infusion donor (not recorded which). It is not recorded whose cells these are; they may come from a transplant donor. Sample: blood, either unsorted or a sorted T cell fraction (not recorded which). The CDR3 DNA reads TGTGCCAGTAGTATAGTCGGGACAGGGGGTAGTGGCAATCAGCCCCAGCATTTT. It specifies CASSIVGTGGSGNQPQHF.